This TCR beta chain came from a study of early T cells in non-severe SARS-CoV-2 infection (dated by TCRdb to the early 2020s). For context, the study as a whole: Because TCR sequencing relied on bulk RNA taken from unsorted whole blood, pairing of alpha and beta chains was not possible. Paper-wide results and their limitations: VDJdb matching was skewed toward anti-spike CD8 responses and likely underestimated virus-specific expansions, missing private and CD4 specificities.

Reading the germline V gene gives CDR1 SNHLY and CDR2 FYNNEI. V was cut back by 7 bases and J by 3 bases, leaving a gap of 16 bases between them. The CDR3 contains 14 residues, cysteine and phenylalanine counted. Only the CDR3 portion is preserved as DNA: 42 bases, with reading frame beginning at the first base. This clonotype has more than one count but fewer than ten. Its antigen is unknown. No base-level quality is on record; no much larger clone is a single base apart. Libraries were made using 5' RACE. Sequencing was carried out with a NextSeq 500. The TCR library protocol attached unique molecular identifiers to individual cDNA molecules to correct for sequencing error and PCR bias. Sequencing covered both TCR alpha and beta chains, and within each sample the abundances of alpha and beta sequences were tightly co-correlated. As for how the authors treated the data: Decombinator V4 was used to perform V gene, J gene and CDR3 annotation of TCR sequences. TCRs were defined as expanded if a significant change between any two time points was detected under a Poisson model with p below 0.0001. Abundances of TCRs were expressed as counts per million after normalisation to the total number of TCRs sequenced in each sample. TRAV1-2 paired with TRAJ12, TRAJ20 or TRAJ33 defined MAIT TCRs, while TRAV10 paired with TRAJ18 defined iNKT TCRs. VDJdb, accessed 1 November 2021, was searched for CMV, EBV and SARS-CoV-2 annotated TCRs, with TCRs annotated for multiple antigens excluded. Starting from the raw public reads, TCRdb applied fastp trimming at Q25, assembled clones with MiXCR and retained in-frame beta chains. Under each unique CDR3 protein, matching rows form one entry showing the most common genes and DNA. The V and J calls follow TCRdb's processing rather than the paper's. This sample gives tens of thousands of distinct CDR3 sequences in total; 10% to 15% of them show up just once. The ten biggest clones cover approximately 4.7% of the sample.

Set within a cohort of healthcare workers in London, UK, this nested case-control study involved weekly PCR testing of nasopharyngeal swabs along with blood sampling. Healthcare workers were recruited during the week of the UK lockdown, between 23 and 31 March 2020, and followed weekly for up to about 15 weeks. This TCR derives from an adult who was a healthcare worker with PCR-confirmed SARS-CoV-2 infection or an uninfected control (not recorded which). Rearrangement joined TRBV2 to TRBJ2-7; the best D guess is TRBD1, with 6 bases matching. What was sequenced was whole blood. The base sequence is TGTGCCAGCACCGAGGGGCAGGGGAACTACGAGCAGTACTTC. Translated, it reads CASTEGQGNYEQYF.